The clone carrying this TCR beta chain turned up a few times. The antigen remains unidentified. Germline CDR1 LNHNV, CDR2 YYDKDF (reference sequence). The length of the CDR3 is 13 residues. The V end was cut by 0 bases, the J end by 8 bases, with 8 bases between. This sample was taken from a study of breast tumors, draining lymph nodes, adjacent tissues. The lymph nodes were axillary draining lymph nodes from breast cancer patients. The study's findings and limits: Compared with basal-like, luminal-like tumors shared significantly more repertoire with nontumor tissue.

One entry per CDR3 protein, called by TCRdb with MiXCR from the multiplex PCR reads. Here the sample spans 130,000 or so distinct CDR3 sequences, about 20% being singletons. The chain couples TRBV15 to TRBJ2-4; D call uncertain. This clonotype was sampled from a female donor with breast cancer. Some clones in this sample may be carry-over from other donors' samples. Specimen: axillary lymph node tissue. CDR3 nucleotides: TGTGCCACCAGCAGAGAGCCACGGGACATTCAGTACTTC. This translates into CATSREPRDIQYF.